Following are 8 T cell receptor beta chains from one sample sequenced in a study of regulatory T cells in long-lasting Graves disease. Specified time point: newly diagnosed GD, antithyroid drugs for less than 3 months. Preparation of the TCR library used RNA extracted from PBMCs. The authors built TCR beta libraries using iRepertoire HTBI primers and Arm-PCR of CDR3 regions. TCRdb processed the multiplex PCR reads anew with MiXCR; each CDR3 protein has one entry. The repertoire consists of 400,000 to 550,000 distinct CDR3 sequences, with 16% occurring once and the leading ten covering about 10%. This sample also belongs to another study, concerning T cells in Graves' hyperthyroidism and ophthalmopathy.

The material sequenced was peripheral blood mononuclear cells (PBMCs), taken at new diagnosis, from a patient treated with antithyroid drugs. The receptors shown here come from a woman in her twenties or thirties with Graves disease.

This clonotype was seen a handful of times. The chain joins TRBV4-2 to TRBJ1-1; the D gene is possibly TRBD1 (5 bases). This CDR3 spans 17 amino acids. Germline-derived CDR1 and CDR2 are LGHNA and YNFKEQ. The germline V and J ends were trimmed by 1 base and 1 base, with 16 bases remaining between them. The CDR3 coding sequence is TGTGCCAGCAGCCAAGGGGTATACAGGACAACGAACACTGAAGCTTTCTTT. As protein: CASSQGVYRTTNTEAFF.

The sample holds many counts of this clonotype. The DNA of the CDR3 is TGTGCCAGCAGCTTAGGGCCCGAGACCCAGTACTTC. It codes for CASSLGPETQYF. The V and J genes are TRBV7-9 and TRBJ2-5; D is undetermined. Trimming left V 1 base short and J 5 bases short, with 5 bases between. CDR1 SEHNR and CDR2 FQNEAQ come from the germline V gene (reference sequence). The CDR3 sequence is 12 residues long.

This clonotype was counted many times. The V call is TRBV20-1, the J call TRBJ2-1; 12 bases map to TRBD2. J gave up 6 bases and V 6 bases, and 9 bases lay outside the gene matches. The CDR3 totals 15 residues. Germline-derived CDR1 and CDR2 are DFQATT and SNEGSKA (reference sequence). Here the CDR3 reads CSARRTSGRRNEQFF. CDR3 coding DNA: TGCAGTGCCCGCCGAACTAGCGGGAGGCGCAATGAGCAGTTCTTC.

The CDR3 sequence is CASTTKGGETQYF. The CDR3 coding sequence is TGTGCCAGCACCACTAAAGGAGGAGAGACCCAGTACTTC. V gene TRBV12-3 or TRBV12-4 combines with J gene TRBJ2-5, with D perhaps matching TRBD2 (5 bases). Trimming pared 7 bases from V and 4 bases from J, leaving 13 bases between. The CDR3 has 13 amino acids.

In its sample, this clonotype was seen many times. This rearrangement joins TRBV7-6 to TRBJ2-1; a weak D match, TRBD2 (5 bases). The V gene lost 1 base and the J gene lost 3 bases, with 13 bases spanning the gap. The germline V gene encodes CDR1 SGHVS and CDR2 FNYEAQ. The CDR3 covers 16 residues. The CDR3 bases are TGTGCCAGCAGCTTAGTCTCCGGGGAAGGCTACAATGAGCAGTTCTTC. It translates to CASSLVSGEGYNEQFF.

The chain has TRBV7-9 and TRBJ2-3; 9 bases match TRBD1. The CDR3 has 17 amino acids. Germline trimming cut 5 bases from V and 3 bases from J; bases unmatched to any gene: 12. From germline, CDR1 is SEHNR and CDR2 FQNEAQ (reference sequence). The CDR3 here is CASSATPGQGWTDTQYF. DNA of the CDR3: TGTGCCAGCAGCGCAACCCCGGGACAGGGTTGGACAGATACGCAGTATTTT.

The sample holds one count of this clonotype. The rearrangement links TRBV10-1 to TRBJ2-5; weak D call: TRBD2 (5 bases). This CDR3 has 15 amino acids. The germline V and J ends were trimmed by 2 bases and 2 bases, with 12 bases remaining between them. The germline CDR1 and CDR2 sequences are WNHNN and SYGVQD (reference sequence). CDR3 loop: CASSEAGGPQETQYF. In nucleotides, the CDR3 is TGCGCCAGCAGTGAGGCGGGCGGTCCTCAAGAGACCCAGTACTTC.

The gene calls are TRBV27 and TRBJ1-6; D gene ambiguous. The germline V gene encodes CDR1 MNHEY and CDR2 SMNVEV (reference sequence). CDR3 length: 14 residues. The germline V and J ends were trimmed by 2 bases and 7 bases, with 9 bases remaining between them. Written as DNA, the CDR3 is TGTGCCAGCAGTTTAGGGTTGCAGAATTCACCCCTCCACTTT. Protein: CASSLGLQNSPLHF.